The TCR beta chain described here comes from a study of blood T cell repertoires in COVID-19. Study at large: Recovery among Cohort 3 donors was established by two negative PCRs, clearance, or symptom resolution. Nucleic acid was either cDNA or gDNA, and it came from T cells, B-cell-depleted T cells, or PBMCs.

Cohort placement rested on clinical history that participants reported themselves. Sequencing used immunoSEQ multiplex PCR; TCRdb keeps in-frame clones, though not all of them. The data contain approximately 210,000 clones, around 87% of them singletons. Germline loops: CDR1 SGHAT, CDR2 FQNNGV. CDR3 size: 12 residues. With 7 bases removed from V and 0 bases from J, the gap between germline ends came to 7 bases. The chain combines TRBV11-2 with TRBJ2-7, with D possibly being TRBD2 (5 bases). The sequence was obtained from a man in his thirties or forties in a cohort exposed to, infected with or recovered from COVID-19 (not recorded which). The sequenced sample consisted of PBMCs or T cells enriched from blood (not recorded which). The CDR3 protein is CASTGSSYEQYF. The CDR3 DNA sequence: TGTGCCAGCACTGGGAGCTCCTACGAGCAGTACTTC.